The following is a T cell receptor beta chain sequence with its context. The antigen is not known. Libraries were made from TCR beta cDNA, and they carried unique molecular identifiers. Each CDR3 protein is one row after TCRdb ran MiXCR on the PCR reads. The sample shows around 150,000 distinct CDR3 sequences, 30% to 45% of them seen only once. The CDR3 loop spans 17 amino acids. Germline CDR1 is DFQATT and CDR2 is SNEGSKA (reference sequence). Germline trimming cut 4 bases from V and 3 bases from J; bases unmatched to any gene: 12. These data belong to a study of post-analysis software for immune sequencing data. Whole-study findings and limits: In multiple sclerosis, normalized Chao1 diversity was significantly below that of controls.

Sequences were derived from blood, sampled after autologous hematopoietic stem cell transplantation. The sequence derives from a girl aged 10-17 years with multiple sclerosis. The chain couples TRBV20-1 to TRBJ2-3; 11 bases match TRBD2. CDR3 nucleotides: TGCAGTGCTACCGAGGGCCTGACTAGCGGGAAAACAGATACGCAGTATTTT. It codes for CSATEGLTSGKTDTQYF.